A single TCR beta chain is shown here with its context. What it binds is unknown. Because the CDR3's place on the DNA is in doubt, the DNA is left out and the CDR3 is given as listed by TCRdb. This entry is derived from a study of T cell responses to AZD1222 COVID-19 vaccine. Assay: immunoSEQ multiplex PCR; the TCRdb copy retains only in-frame clones and omits some. The repertoire includes 98,000 or so clones, about 88% of them detected once, and roughly 20% sits in the top ten. Study-level points and caveats: The sample set comprised mostly white British donors with more females, and clonal diversity was possibly underestimated. Nearly half of spike-specific TCRs reportedly target unmutated variant regions. Baseline testing showed seropositivity in only five or six AZD1222 recipients.

The germline gives CDR1 MNHEY, CDR2 SMNVEV (reference sequence). The CDR3 region is 19 residues in length, termini included. This chain uses TRBV27 with TRBJ2-5; TRBD1 reflects the table's D call only, with no check against the DNA. The sample in question was peripheral blood, obtained on day 0 of AZD1222 vaccination. The receptor's source is an adult in good health. CDR3 protein: CASSSSLGQGTVYQETQYF.